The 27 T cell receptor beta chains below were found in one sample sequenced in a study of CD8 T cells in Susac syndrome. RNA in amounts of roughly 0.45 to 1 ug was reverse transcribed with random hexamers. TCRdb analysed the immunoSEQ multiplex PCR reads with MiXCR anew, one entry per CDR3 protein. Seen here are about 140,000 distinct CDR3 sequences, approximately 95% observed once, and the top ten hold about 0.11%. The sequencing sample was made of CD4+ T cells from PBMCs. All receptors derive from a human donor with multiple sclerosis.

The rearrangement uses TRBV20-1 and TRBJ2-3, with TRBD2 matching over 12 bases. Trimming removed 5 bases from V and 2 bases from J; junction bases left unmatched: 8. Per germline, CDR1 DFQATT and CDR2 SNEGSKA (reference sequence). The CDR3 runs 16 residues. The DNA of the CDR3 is TGCAGTGCTCCCCGACTAGCGGGAGTCCCCACAGATACGCAGTATTTT. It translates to CSAPRLAGVPTDTQYF.

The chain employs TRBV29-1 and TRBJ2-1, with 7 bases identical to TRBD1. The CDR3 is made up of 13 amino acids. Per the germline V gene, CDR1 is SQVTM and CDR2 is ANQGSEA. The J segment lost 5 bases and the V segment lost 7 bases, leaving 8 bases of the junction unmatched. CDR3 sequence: CSAKTDRDNEQFF. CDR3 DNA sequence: TGCAGCGCTAAAACCGACAGGGACAATGAGCAGTTCTTC.

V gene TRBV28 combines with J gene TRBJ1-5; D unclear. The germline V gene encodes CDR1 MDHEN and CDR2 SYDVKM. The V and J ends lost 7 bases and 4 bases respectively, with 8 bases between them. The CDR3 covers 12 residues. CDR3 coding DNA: TGTGCCAGCATCACACAGAATCAGCCCCAGCATTTT. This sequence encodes CASITQNQPQHF.

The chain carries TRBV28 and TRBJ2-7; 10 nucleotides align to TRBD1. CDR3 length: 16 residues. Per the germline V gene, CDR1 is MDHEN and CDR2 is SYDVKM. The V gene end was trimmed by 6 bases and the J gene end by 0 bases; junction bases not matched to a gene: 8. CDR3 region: CASRTPGQGNSYEQYF. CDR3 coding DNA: TGTGCCAGCAGAACCCCGGGACAGGGGAACTCCTACGAGCAGTACTTC.

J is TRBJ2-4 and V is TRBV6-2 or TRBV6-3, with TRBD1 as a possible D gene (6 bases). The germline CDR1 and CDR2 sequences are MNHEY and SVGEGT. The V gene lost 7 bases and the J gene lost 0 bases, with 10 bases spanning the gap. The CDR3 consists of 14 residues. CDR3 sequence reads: CASTLQGAKNIQYF. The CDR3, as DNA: TGTGCCAGCACTCTACAGGGAGCCAAAAACATTCAGTACTTC.

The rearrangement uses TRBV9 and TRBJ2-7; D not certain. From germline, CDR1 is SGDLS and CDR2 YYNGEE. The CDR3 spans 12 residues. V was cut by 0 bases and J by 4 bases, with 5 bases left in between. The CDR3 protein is CASSVDDYEQYF. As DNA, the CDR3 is TGTGCCAGCAGCGTAGACGATTACGAGCAGTACTTC.

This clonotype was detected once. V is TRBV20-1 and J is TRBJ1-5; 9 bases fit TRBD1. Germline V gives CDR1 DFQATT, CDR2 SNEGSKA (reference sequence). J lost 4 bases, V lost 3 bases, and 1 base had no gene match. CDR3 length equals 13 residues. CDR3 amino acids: CSARTGGNQPQHF. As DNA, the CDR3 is TGCAGTGCTAGGACAGGGGGAAATCAGCCCCAGCATTTT.

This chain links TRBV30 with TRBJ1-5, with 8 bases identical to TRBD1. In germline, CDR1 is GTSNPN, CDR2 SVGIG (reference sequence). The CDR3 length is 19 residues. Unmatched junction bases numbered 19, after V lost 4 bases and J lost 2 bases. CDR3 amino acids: CAWKPQVGRGPKGNQPQHF. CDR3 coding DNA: TGTGCCTGGAAACCCCAGGTGGGCAGGGGGCCTAAGGGCAATCAGCCCCAGCATTTT.

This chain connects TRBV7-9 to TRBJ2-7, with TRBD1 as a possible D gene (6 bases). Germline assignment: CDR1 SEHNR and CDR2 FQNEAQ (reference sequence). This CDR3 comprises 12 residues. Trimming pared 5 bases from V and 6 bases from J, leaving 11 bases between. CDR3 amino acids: CASSVVDSEQYF. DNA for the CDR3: TGTGCCAGCAGCGTAGTGGACAGCGAGCAGTACTTC.

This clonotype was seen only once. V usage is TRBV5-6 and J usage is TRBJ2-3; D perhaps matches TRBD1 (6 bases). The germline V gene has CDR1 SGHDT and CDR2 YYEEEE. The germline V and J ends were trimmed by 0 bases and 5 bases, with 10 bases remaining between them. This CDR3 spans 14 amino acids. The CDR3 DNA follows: TGTGCCAGCAGCTTGGTGGGGGCTGGAGATACGCAGTATTTT. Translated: CASSLVGAGDTQYF.

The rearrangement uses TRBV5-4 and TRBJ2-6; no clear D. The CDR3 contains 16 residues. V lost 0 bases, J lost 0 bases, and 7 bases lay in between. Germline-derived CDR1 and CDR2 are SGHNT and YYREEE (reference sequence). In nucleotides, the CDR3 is TGTGCCAGCAGCTTGGGTCTCTACTCTGGGGCCAACGTCCTGACTTTC. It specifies CASSLGLYSGANVLTF.

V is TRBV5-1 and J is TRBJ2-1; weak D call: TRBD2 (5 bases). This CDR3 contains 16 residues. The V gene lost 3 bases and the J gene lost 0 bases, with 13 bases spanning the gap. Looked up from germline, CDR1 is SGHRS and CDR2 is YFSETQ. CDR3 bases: TGCGCCAGCAGCTCCCCGGCGGGTGGCTCCTACAATGAGCAGTTCTTC. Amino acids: CASSSPAGGSYNEQFF.

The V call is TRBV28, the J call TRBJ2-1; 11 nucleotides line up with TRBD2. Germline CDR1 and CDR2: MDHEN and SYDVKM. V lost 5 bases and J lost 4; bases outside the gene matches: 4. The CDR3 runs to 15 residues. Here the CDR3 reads CASSPIAGGYNEQFF. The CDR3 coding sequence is TGTGCCAGCAGTCCAATAGCGGGAGGGTACAATGAGCAGTTCTTC.

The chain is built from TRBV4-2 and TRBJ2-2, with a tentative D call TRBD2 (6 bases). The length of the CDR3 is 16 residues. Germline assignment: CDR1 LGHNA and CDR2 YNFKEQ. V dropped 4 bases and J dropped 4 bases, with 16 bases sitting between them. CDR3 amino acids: CASSPRGQGGTGELFF. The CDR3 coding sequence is TGTGCCAGCAGCCCGCGAGGGCAGGGAGGCACCGGGGAGCTGTTTTTT.

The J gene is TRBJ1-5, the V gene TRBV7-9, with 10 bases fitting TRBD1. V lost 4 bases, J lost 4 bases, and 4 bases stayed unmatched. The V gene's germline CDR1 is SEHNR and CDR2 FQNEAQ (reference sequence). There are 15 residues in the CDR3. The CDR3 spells CASSSGTGANQPQHF. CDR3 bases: TGTGCCAGCAGCTCGGGGACAGGGGCGAATCAGCCCCAGCATTTT.

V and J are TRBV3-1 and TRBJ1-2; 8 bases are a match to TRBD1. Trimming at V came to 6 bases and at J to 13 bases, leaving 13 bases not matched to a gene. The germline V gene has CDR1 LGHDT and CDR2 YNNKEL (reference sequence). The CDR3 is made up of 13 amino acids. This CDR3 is CASSQDRVVFRTF. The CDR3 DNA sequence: TGTGCCAGCAGTCAGGACAGGGTAGTCTTCCGCACCTTC.

This chain's CDR3 is CASSYSQGGSGANVLTF. As DNA, the CDR3 is TGTGCCAGCAGTTACTCGCAGGGGGGTTCCGGGGCCAACGTCCTGACTTTC. V is TRBV6-5 and J is TRBJ2-6; D possibly corresponds to TRBD1 (7 bases). V was shortened by 0 bases and J by 4 bases, with 13 bases between the two germline ends. This CDR3 is 17 amino acids long. From germline, CDR1 is MNHEY and CDR2 SVGAGI.

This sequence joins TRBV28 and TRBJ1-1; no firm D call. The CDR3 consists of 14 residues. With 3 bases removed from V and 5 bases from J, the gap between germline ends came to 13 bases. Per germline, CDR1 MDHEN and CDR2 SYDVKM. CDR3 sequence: CASSLPSLRTEAFF. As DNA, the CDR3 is TGTGCCAGCAGTTTGCCCAGTCTGAGGACTGAAGCTTTCTTT.

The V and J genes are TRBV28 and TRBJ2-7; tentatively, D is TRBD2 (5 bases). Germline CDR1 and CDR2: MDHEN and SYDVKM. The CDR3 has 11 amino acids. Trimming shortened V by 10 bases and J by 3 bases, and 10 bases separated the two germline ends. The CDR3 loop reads CATIRDYEQYF. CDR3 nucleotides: TGTGCCACCATCCGGGACTACGAGCAGTACTTC.

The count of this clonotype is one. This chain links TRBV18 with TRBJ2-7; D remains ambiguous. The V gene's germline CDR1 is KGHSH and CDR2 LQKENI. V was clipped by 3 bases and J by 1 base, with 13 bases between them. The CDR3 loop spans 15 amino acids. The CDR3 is CASSPGRGSSYEQYF. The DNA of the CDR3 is TGTGCCAGCTCACCGGGTCGTGGTTCATCCTACGAGCAGTACTTC.

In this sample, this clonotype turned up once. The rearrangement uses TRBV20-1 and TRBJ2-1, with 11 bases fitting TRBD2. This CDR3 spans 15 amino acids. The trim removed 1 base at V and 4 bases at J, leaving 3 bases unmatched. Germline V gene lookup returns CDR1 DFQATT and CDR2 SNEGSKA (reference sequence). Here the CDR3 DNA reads TGCAGTGCTAGAGGACTAGCGGGGTTTTACAATGAGCAGTTCTTC. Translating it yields CSARGLAGFYNEQFF.

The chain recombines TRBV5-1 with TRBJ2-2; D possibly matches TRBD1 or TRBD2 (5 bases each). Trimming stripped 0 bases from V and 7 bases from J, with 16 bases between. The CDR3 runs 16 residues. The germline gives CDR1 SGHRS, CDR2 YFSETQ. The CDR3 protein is CASSLDLGANIGELFF. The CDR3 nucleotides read TGCGCCAGCAGCTTGGATCTCGGGGCTAATATCGGGGAGCTGTTTTTT. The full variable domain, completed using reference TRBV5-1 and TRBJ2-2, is KAGVTQTPRYLIKTRGQQVTLSCSPISGHRSVSWYQQTPGQGLQFLFEYFSETQRNKGNFPGRFSGRQFSNSRSEMNVSTLELGDSALYLCASSLDLGANIGELFFGEGSRLTVL.

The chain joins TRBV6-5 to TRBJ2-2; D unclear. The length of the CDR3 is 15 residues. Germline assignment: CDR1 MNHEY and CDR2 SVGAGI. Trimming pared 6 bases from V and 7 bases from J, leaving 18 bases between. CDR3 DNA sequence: TGTGCCAGCAGACCTGAACTGATCCGCCGCGGGGAGCTGTTTTTT. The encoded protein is CASRPELIRRGELFF.

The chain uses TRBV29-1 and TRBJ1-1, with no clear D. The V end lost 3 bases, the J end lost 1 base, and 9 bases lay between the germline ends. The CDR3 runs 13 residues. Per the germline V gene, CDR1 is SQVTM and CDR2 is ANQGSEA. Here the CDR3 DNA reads TGCAGCGTTGATGGACGGAAGAACACTGAAGCTTTCTTT. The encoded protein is CSVDGRKNTEAFF.

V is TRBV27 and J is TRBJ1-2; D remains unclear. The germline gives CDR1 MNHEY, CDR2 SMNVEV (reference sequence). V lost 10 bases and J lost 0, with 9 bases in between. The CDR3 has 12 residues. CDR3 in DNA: TGTGCCACCAGGACCCCTAACTATGGCTACACCTTC. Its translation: CATRTPNYGYTF.

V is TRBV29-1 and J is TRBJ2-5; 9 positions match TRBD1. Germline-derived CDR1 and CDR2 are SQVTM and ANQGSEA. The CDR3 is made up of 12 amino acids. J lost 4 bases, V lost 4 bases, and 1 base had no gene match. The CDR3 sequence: CSVADRGETQYF. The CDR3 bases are TGCAGCGTTGCGGACAGGGGAGAGACCCAGTACTTC.

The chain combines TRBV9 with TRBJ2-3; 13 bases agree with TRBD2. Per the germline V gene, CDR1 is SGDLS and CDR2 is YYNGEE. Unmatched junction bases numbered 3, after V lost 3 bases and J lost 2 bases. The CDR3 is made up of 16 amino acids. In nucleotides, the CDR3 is TGTGCCAGCAGCGCGGGACTAGCGGGGATCACAGATACGCAGTATTTT. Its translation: CASSAGLAGITDTQYF.